This is a list of T cell receptor beta chains from one sample in a study of T cell responses to AZD1222 COVID-19 vaccine. The repertoire was sequenced with immunoSEQ multiplex PCR; TCRdb's copy has only in-frame clones and lacks some. The sample has more than 150,000 clones; 85% to 95% are singletons. Sequencing was performed on peripheral blood, taken 28 days after the second AZD1222 dose. Receptors were obtained from an adult who received the AZD1222 COVID-19 vaccine. Both conserved end residues are part of each CDR3. The D gene is left open where the match is weak. The listing skips clone size in some rows; elsewhere it reads once, few, many or a size class.

CDR3: CASSLARNEQFF
DNA: TGTGCCAGCAGCTTAGCGAGGAATGAGCAGTTCTTC
V: TRBV7-9
D: NA
J: TRBJ2-1
size: NA
length: 12

CDR3: CASSLTGLNGYTF
DNA: TGTGCCAGCAGTCTTACAGGGCTTAATGGCTACACCTTC
V: TRBV6-5
D: NA
J: TRBJ1-2
size: NA
length: 13

CDR3: CAGIRGIFRETQYF
DNA: TGTGCCGGCATCCGGGGAATTTTTCGGGAGACCCAGTACTTC
V: TRBV19
D: NA
J: TRBJ2-5
size: NA
length: 14

CDR3: CASSQGQGIRVAFF
DNA: TGTGCCAGCAGCCAGGGACAGGGAATAAGAGTTGCTTTCTTT
V: TRBV3-1/TRBV3-2
D: TRBD1
J: TRBJ1-1
size: NA
length: 14

CDR3: CASSLGWDGYTF
DNA: TGTGCCAGCAGCTTAGGATGGGATGGCTACACCTTC
V: TRBV7-8
D: NA
J: TRBJ1-2
size: NA
length: 12

CDR3: CASSGRLGQTAGANVLTF
DNA: TGTGCCAGCAGCGGCCGGCTGGGGCAAACGGCTGGGGCCAACGTCCTGACTTTC
V: TRBV5-6
D: NA
J: TRBJ2-6
size: NA
length: 18

CDR3: CASSIKHPGSGNTIYF
DNA: TGTGCCAGTAGTATTAAACATCCGGGCTCTGGAAACACCATATATTTT
V: TRBV19
D: NA
J: TRBJ1-3
size: NA
length: 16

CDR3: CASSLWETQYF
DNA: TGCGCCAGCAGCTTGTGGGAGACCCAGTACTTC
V: TRBV5-1
D: NA
J: TRBJ2-5
size: few
length: 11

CDR3: CASRRPLSAYEQYF
DNA: TGTGCCAGCAGACGCCCATTAAGCGCCTACGAGCAGTACTTC
V: TRBV28
D: NA
J: TRBJ2-7
size: once
length: 14

CDR3: CASSLNGGGYNEQFF
DNA: TGTGCCAGCAGCTTAAACGGCGGGGGATACAATGAGCAGTTCTTC
V: TRBV7-3
D: TRBD2
J: TRBJ2-1
size: NA
length: 15

CDR3: CASRRPGYEAFF
DNA: TGTGCCAGTCGGCGACCAGGGTATGAAGCTTTCTTT
V: TRBV19
D: NA
J: TRBJ1-1
size: NA
length: 12

CDR3: CASSIGRIQETQYF
DNA: TGTGCCAGTAGTATTGGACGCATCCAAGAGACCCAGTACTTC
V: TRBV19
D: NA
J: TRBJ2-5
size: NA
length: 14

CDR3: CASSSGQGIVEKLFF
DNA: TGTGCCAGCAGCTCGGGACAGGGAATAGTGGAAAAACTGTTTTTT
V: TRBV7-9
D: TRBD1
J: TRBJ1-4
size: NA
length: 15

CDR3: CASSLSPGQDLVGFQETQYF
DNA: TGTGCCAGCAGCTTATCGCCGGGACAGGACCTGGTCGGGTTCCAAGAGACCCAGTACTTC
V: TRBV7-6
D: TRBD1
J: TRBJ2-5
size: NA
length: 20

CDR3: CASSLGQGSEQYF
DNA: TGCGCCAGCAGCTTGGGACAGGGGTCCGAGCAGTACTTC
V: TRBV5-1
D: TRBD1
J: TRBJ2-7
size: NA
length: 13

CDR3: CASSVTANSPLHF
DNA: TGCGCCAGCAGCGTCACAGCGAATTCACCCCTCCACTTT
V: TRBV5-1
D: NA
J: TRBJ1-6
size: NA
length: 13

CDR3: CASSFPLTSGGSYEQYF
DNA: TGTGCCAGCAGTTTCCCCCTAACTAGCGGAGGCTCCTACGAGCAGTACTTC
V: TRBV28
D: TRBD2
J: TRBJ2-7
size: NA
length: 17

CDR3: CASSLRDELMNTEAFF
DNA: TGTGCCAGCAGTCTCCGGGACGAGCTAATGAACACTGAAGCTTTCTTT
V: TRBV28
D: NA
J: TRBJ1-1
size: NA
length: 16

CDR3: CAWSVLGDSNEQFF
DNA: TGTGCCTGGAGTGTACTAGGGGATTCCAATGAGCAGTTCTTC
V: TRBV30
D: NA
J: TRBJ2-1
size: NA
length: 14

CDR3: CASSRLGVWENQPQHF
DNA: TGTGCCAGCAGTCGGTTAGGCGTTTGGGAGAATCAGCCCCAGCATTTT
V: TRBV6-2/TRBV6-3
D: NA
J: TRBJ1-5
size: NA
length: 16

CDR3: CASSLTSSNEQFF
DNA: TGTGCCAGCAGCCTTACTAGCTCCAATGAGCAGTTCTTC
V: TRBV7-9
D: NA
J: TRBJ2-1
size: NA
length: 13

CDR3: CASSYDRGNEQYF
DNA: TGTGCCAGCAGTTACGACAGGGGAAACGAGCAGTACTTC
V: TRBV6-5
D: TRBD1
J: TRBJ2-7
size: NA
length: 13

CDR3: CASSRLGGSSNTEAFF
DNA: TGTGCCAGCAGTCGTTTGGGCGGCAGTAGTAACACTGAAGCTTTCTTT
V: TRBV6-2/TRBV6-3
D: NA
J: TRBJ1-1
size: NA
length: 16

CDR3: CASSVAERNGYTF
DNA: TGTGCCAGCAGCGTAGCCGAGAGGAATGGCTACACCTTC
V: TRBV9
D: NA
J: TRBJ1-2
size: few
length: 13

CDR3: CASSVTGGQGLGTDTQYF
DNA: TGTGCCAGCAGCGTTACAGGGGGACAGGGGCTCGGCACAGATACGCAGTATTTT
V: TRBV9
D: TRBD1
J: TRBJ2-3
size: NA
length: 18

CDR3: CSASWGGNQPQHF
DNA: TGCAGTGCTAGTTGGGGGGGCAATCAGCCCCAGCATTTT
V: TRBV20-1
D: NA
J: TRBJ1-5
size: NA
length: 13

CDR3: CATSAPGGGFYNEQFF
DNA: TGTGCCACCAGTGCGCCCGGTGGGGGTTTCTACAATGAGCAGTTCTTC
V: TRBV24-1
D: NA
J: TRBJ2-1
size: once
length: 16

CDR3: CASSPGQGSYTGELFF
DNA: TGTGCCAGCAGCCCCGGACAGGGCAGTTACACCGGGGAGCTGTTTTTT
V: TRBV7-9
D: TRBD1
J: TRBJ2-2
size: NA
length: 16

CDR3: CASNSPMNTEAFF
DNA: TGTGCCAGCAACTCACCCATGAACACTGAAGCTTTCTTT
V: TRBV12-3/TRBV12-4
D: NA
J: TRBJ1-1
size: NA
length: 13

CDR3: CASSFGVYNEQFF
DNA: TGTGCCAGCAGTTTTGGGGTTTACAATGAGCAGTTCTTC
V: TRBV27
D: NA
J: TRBJ2-1
size: NA
length: 13

CDR3: CASSPGGPVAFF
DNA: TGTGCCAGCAGCCCAGGGGGCCCGGTGGCTTTCTTT
V: TRBV11-3
D: TRBD1
J: TRBJ1-1
size: once
length: 12

CDR3: CASSIAGVNEQFF
DNA: TGTGCCAGCAGTATAGCGGGAGTGAATGAGCAGTTCTTC
V: TRBV25-1
D: TRBD2
J: TRBJ2-1
size: few
length: 13

CDR3: CASSIGLNNEQFF
DNA: TGTGCCAGTAGTATAGGCCTTAACAATGAGCAGTTCTTC
V: TRBV19
D: NA
J: TRBJ2-1
size: NA
length: 13

CDR3: CASSQGGGYLDEQFF
DNA: TGCGCCAGCAGCCAAGGGGGGGGTTATCTAGATGAGCAGTTCTTC
V: TRBV4-3
D: TRBD2
J: TRBJ2-1
size: NA
length: 15

CDR3: CASSYRSGDAANTGELFF
DNA: TGTGCCAGCAGCTACCGTAGCGGGGACGCCGCGAACACCGGGGAGCTGTTTTTT
V: TRBV11-3
D: TRBD2
J: TRBJ2-2
size: NA
length: 18

CDR3: CASSFSRLAGNFYNEQFF
DNA: TGTGCCAGCAGCTTCTCTCGACTAGCGGGGAACTTCTACAATGAGCAGTTCTTC
V: TRBV11-3
D: TRBD2
J: TRBJ2-1
size: NA
length: 18

CDR3: CASGADQSRNTIYF
DNA: TGTGCTAGTGGTGCGGACCAAAGCAGAAACACCATATATTTT
V: TRBV12-5
D: NA
J: TRBJ1-3
size: NA
length: 14

CDR3: CASSPGTVNTEAFF
DNA: TGTGCCAGCAGCCCCGGGACAGTGAACACTGAAGCTTTCTTT
V: TRBV11-3
D: TRBD1
J: TRBJ1-1
size: NA
length: 14

CDR3: CSARSDDEQYF
DNA: TGCAGTGCTAGGAGTGACGACGAGCAGTACTTC
V: TRBV20-1
D: NA
J: TRBJ2-7
size: NA
length: 11